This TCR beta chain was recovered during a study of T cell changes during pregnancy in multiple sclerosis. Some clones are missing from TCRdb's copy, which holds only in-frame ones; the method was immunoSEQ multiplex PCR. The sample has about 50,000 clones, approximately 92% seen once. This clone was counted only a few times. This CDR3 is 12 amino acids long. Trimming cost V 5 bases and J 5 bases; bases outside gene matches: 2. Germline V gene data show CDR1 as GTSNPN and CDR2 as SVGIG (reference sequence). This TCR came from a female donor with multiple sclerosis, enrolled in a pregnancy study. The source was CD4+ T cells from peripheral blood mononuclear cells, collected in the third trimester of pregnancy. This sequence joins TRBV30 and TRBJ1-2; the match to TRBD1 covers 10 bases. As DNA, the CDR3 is TGTGCCTGGTCGGGACAGGGGTATGGCTACACCTTC. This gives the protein CAWSGQGYGYTF.